This TCR beta chain was recorded in a study of blood T cell repertoires in COVID-19 (dated by TCRdb to 2020 to 2022). A note on the overall study: The collaborator samples originated in the United States, Italy and Spain and spanned the acute and convalescent phases of COVID-19. The prospective study material was composed of cDNA or gDNA derived from T cells, B-cell-depleted T cells, or PBMCs. The repertoires were released in a freely available public database intended as a resource for research on the immune response to SARS-CoV-2. Where HLA class I and class II types were available, the types were taken from metadata supplied by the sample provider, not from assay-based typing. A de-identified subject ID, COVID-19 status, age in years and sex were almost always included in the sample metadata. The dataset comprised deeply sampled blood TCRbeta repertoires from subjects exposed to, actively infected with, or recovered from COVID-19. Samples came from the ongoing ImmuneRACE study (first 160 participants) plus 1,254 subjects from 6 global collaborators. On the study overall, not on this receptor specifically: The amount of clinical and demographic metadata varied by source and participant and was provided uncurated.

TCRbeta CDR3 regions were amplified from genomic DNA using the immunoSEQ Assay, a bias-controlled multiplex PCR. As for the original processing: The number of nucleated cells in each sample was estimated from the amplification of reference gene primers within the assay. To quantify the absolute abundance of each unique TCRbeta CDR3 rearrangement, sequence reads were collapsed and filtered. For each sample, productive Simpson clonality was calculated as the square root of Simpson's diversity index over productive rearrangements. The clones in this table, taken by TCRdb from immuneACCESS, are in-frame only. Not every clone is retained; where verified, under half of the shortfall comes from an unresolved V gene, and the cause of the rest is unknown. V, J and clone size reflect that table, while D and trimming were determined from the DNA. Across this sample there are around 300,000 clones, with 65% to 90% seen only once. The leading ten clones occupy less than 15% of the sample.

In Seattle, one collaborating source enrolled patients while the infection was active and tracked those patients longitudinally over the course of disease. Whole blood was collected in K2EDTA tubes by collaborating institutions according to the institutions' own protocols. For TCRbeta analysis, collaborator samples were shipped as frozen whole blood, as isolated PBMCs, or as DNA extracted from either sample type. On this clone itself: Its antigen has not been determined. Base quality data are lacking; no much larger clone is found one base away.

This clonotype originated in a woman in her 70s with COVID-19, enrolled during active disease. Sequencing was performed on peripheral blood.

The CDR3 reads CASSQSPQGYEQYF. Read as DNA, the sequence is TGTGCCAGCAGCCAAAGCCCGCAGGGCTACGAGCAGTACTTC. Recombination linked TRBV3-1 (or the pseudogene TRBV3-2) to TRBJ2-7; TRBD1 is possibly the D segment (5 matching bases). CDR1 and CDR2 are drawn from the germline V gene (reference sequence): LGHDT, YNNKEL. V is reduced by 2 bases and J by 3 bases, leaving a spacing of 11 bases between them. From the cysteine up to the phenylalanine, the CDR3 has a length of 14 residues. Just CDR3 DNA is preserved here, 42 bases in frame from base 1.